The rows below give T cell receptor beta chains drawn from one sample of a study of CD8+CD57+ T cells in acquired aplastic anemia. From the reads, TCRdb called clonotypes with MiXCR, one entry per CDR3 protein. The sample has 400,000 to 450,000 distinct CDR3 sequences, around 68% seen once. Sequenced sample: sorted CD4+, CD8+, or CD8+CD57+ T cells (not recorded which) from PBMCs. The source is a human donor in good health, serving as a control. CDR3s include the opening cysteine and the closing phenylalanine or tryptophan. A D gene is named only where the DNA matches it firmly.

j_gene,d_gene,v_gene,CDR3aa
TRBJ2-7,NA,TRBV4-1,CASRAAAIQQYF
TRBJ1-6,TRBD1,TRBV6-4,CASSLSLRGPSSYNPPLHF
TRBJ1-3,TRBD1,TRBV4-3,CASSQDLNAGQGVNTIYF
TRBJ2-7,NA,TRBV7-4,CASVQGEYEQYF
TRBJ1-2,NA,TRBV15,CASTSATFDYGYSF
TRBJ2-7,TRBD2,TRBV4-2,CASSQDRGGSYEQYF
TRBJ2-1,NA,TRBV9,CASSVGLGDSYNEQFF
TRBJ1-6,NA,TRBV7-2,CASSAPGLAGIEQF
TRBJ2-7,NA,TRBV6-5,CASSYAGNEQYF
TRBJ1-3,TRBD1,TRBV6-5,CASSRTRDRGNTIYF
TRBJ2-7,NA,TRBV20-1,CSASGSGLNGYEQYF
TRBJ2-7,TRBD1,TRBV12-3/TRBV12-4,CASSLNGGTGSYEQYF
TRBJ1-4,TRBD1,TRBV12-3/TRBV12-4,CASSAVSGGSVEKLFF
TRBJ2-1,NA,TRBV5-5,CASSLVPGEQFF
TRBJ1-6,NA,TRBV5-4,CASSLDRVNSPLHF
TRBJ2-2,NA,TRBV19,CASSHSPGVLDGELFF
TRBJ2-5,NA,TRBV2,CASLDQGGFQETQYF
TRBJ1-1,NA,TRBV6-5,CASSYSGYTEAFF
TRBJ1-1,NA,TRBV6-1,CASSARAQTNTEAFF
TRBJ2-3,NA,TRBV7-6,CASSLARWGATDTQYF
TRBJ2-1,TRBD2,TRBV6-4,CASSVGSGNNEQFF
TRBJ2-7,TRBD1,TRBV12-3/TRBV12-4,CASSLDWDRGREQYF
TRBJ2-3,TRBD2,TRBV25-1,CASSPGLAGWSTDTQYF
TRBJ2-7,TRBD1,TRBV5-5,CASSTMGQGSDEQYF
TRBJ2-6,NA,TRBV14,CASPTGFKGFGANVLTF
TRBJ2-6,NA,TRBV7-8,CASTQGGGSGANVLTF
TRBJ1-2,NA,TRBV19,CASSDTARNLGYGYTF
TRBJ1-5,NA,TRBV7-8,CASSFGSADRPQHPQHF
TRBJ2-7,NA,TRBV5-1,CASSLDGCSQYF